This TCR beta chain was found in a study of blood T cell repertoires in COVID-19. The data were produced by immunoSEQ multiplex PCR, yet TCRdb's version contains in-frame clones alone and is incomplete. Seen here are approximately 440,000 clones, 87% observed once, and the top ten hold around 0.7%. J lost 6 bases, V lost 4 bases, and 11 bases had no gene match. Looked up from germline, CDR1 is SGHRS and CDR2 is YFSETQ. The CDR3 loop spans 15 amino acids. A single count supports this clone. This sequence originates from a woman aged 18-29 years who had recovered from COVID-19. The sequencing sample was made of PBMCs or T cells enriched from blood (not recorded which). The J gene is TRBJ2-7, the V gene TRBV5-1; 9 nucleotides line up with TRBD2. In DNA, the CDR3 is TGCGCCAGCAGCCCGACACACGGGACTAGCTCCGAGCAGTACTTC. It translates to CASSPTHGTSSEQYF.